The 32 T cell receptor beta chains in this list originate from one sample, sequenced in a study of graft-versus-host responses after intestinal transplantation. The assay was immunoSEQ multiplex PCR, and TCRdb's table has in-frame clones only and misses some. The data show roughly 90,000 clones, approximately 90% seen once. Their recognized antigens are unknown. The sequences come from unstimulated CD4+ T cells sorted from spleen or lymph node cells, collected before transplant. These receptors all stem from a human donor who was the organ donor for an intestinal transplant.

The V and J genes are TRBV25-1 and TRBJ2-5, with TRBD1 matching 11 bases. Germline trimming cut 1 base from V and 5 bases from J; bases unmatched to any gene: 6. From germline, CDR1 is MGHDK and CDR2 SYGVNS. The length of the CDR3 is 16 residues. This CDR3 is CASSESGTGGRETQYF. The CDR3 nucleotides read TGTGCCAGCAGTGAATCAGGGACAGGGGGAAGGGAGACCCAGTACTTC.

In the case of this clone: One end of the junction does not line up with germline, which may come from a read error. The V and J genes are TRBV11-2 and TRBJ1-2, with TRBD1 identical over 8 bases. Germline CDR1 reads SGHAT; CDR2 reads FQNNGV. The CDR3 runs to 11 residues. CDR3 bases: TGTGCCAGCAGTCGATACCGGGACAGGCTCTTC. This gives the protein CASSRYRDRLF.

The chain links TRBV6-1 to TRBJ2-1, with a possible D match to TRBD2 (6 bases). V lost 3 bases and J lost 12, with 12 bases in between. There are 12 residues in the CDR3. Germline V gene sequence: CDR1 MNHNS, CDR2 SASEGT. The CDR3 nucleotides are TGTGCCAGCAGTGAGGGGACTCCAAGGCAGTTCTTC. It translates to CASSEGTPRQFF.

CDR3 sequence (DNA): TGTGCCAGCAGTGGGCAGGGGGCGCGAGGCTACACCTTC. It specifies CASSGQGARGYTF. This sequence joins TRBV25-1 and TRBJ1-2; TRBD1 matches at 8 bases. CDR1 MGHDK and CDR2 SYGVNS come from the germline V gene. V was clipped by 4 bases and J by 8 bases; unmatched bases: 6. The CDR3 has 13 residues.

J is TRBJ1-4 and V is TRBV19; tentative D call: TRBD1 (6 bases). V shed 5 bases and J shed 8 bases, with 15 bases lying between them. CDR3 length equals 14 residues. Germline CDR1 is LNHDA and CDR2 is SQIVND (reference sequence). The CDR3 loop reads CASSSRGLGEKLFF. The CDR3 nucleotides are TGTGCCAGTAGTTCCAGGGGCTTGGGGGAAAAACTGTTTTTT.

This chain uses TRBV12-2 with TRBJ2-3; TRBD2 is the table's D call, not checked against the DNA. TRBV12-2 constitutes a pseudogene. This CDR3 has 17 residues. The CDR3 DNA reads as TGTGCAAGTCGCTTTAGGTTCAAGCGGGAGGTCACAGATACGCAGTATTTT. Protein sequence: CASRFRFKREVTDTQYF.

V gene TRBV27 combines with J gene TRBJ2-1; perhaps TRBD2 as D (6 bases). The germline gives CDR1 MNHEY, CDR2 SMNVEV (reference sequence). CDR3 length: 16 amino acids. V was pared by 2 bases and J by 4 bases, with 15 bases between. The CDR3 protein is CASSLQWGLGYNEQFF. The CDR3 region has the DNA TGTGCCAGCAGTTTACAATGGGGACTGGGGTACAATGAGCAGTTCTTC.

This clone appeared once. CDR3 bases: TGTGCCATCAGTGATTTCACTAGCGGGGTCTCCTACGAGCAGTACTTC. This codes for CAISDFTSGVSYEQYF. This rearrangement joins TRBV10-3 to TRBJ2-7; 10 bases agree with TRBD2. The CDR3 loop spans 16 amino acids. V gave up 3 bases and J gave up 0 bases; unmatched junction bases: 5. Germline CDR1 ENHRY, CDR2 SYGVKD.

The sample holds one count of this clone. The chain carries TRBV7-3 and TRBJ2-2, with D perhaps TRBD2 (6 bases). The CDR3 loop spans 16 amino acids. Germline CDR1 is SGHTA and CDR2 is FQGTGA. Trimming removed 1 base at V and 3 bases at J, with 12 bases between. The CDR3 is CASSLMGSGDTGELFF. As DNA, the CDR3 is TGTGCCAGCAGCTTAATGGGTTCGGGGGACACCGGGGAGCTGTTTTTT.

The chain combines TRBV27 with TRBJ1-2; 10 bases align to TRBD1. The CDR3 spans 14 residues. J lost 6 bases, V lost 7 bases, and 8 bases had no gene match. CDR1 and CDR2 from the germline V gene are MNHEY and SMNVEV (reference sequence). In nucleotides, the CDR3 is TGTGCCAGCAATCCCGGGACAGGGGTACATGGCTACACCTTC. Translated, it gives CASNPGTGVHGYTF.

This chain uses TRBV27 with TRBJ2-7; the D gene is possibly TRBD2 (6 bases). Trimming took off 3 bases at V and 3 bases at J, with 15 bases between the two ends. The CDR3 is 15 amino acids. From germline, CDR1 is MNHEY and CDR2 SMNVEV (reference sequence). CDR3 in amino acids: CASSFSAGRGYEQYF. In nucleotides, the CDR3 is TGTGCCAGCAGTTTCTCGGCGGGAAGGGGCTACGAGCAGTACTTC.

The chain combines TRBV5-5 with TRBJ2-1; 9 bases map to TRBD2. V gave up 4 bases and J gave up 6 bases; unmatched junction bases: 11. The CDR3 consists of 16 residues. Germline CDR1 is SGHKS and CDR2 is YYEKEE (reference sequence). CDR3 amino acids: CASSQLMSGGFNEQFF. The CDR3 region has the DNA TGTGCCAGCAGCCAACTTATGAGCGGGGGGTTCAATGAGCAGTTCTTC.

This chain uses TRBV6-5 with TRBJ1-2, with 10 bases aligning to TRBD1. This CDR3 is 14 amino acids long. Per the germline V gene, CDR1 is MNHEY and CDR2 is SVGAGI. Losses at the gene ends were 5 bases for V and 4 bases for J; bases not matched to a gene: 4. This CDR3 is CASSPGQGVYGYTF. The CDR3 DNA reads TGTGCCAGCAGTCCCGGACAGGGGGTCTATGGCTACACCTTC.

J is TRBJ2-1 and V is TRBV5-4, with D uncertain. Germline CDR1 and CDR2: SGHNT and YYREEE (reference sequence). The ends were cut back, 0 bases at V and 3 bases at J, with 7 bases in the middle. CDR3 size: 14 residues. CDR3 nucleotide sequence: TGTGCCAGCAGCTTGGAGCCTAGCTACAATGAGCAGTTCTTC. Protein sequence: CASSLEPSYNEQFF.

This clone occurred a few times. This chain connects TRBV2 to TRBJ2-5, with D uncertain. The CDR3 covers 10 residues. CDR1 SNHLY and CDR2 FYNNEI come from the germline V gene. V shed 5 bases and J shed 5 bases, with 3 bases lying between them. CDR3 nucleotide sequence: TGTGCCAGCAGTCTTGAGACCCAGTACTTC. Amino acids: CASSLETQYF.

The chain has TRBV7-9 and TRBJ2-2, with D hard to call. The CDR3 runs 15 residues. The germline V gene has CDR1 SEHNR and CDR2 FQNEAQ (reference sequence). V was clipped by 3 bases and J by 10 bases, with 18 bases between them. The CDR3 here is CASSLGFSVFVELFF. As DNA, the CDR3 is TGTGCCAGCAGCTTGGGCTTTTCGGTTTTTGTGGAGCTGTTTTTT.

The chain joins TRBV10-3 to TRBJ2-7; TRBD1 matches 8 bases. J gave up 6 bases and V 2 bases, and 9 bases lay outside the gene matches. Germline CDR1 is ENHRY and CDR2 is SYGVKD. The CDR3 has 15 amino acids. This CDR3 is CAISEGGTGLAEQYF. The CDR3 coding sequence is TGTGCCATCAGTGAGGGGGGGACAGGTCTCGCCGAGCAGTACTTC.

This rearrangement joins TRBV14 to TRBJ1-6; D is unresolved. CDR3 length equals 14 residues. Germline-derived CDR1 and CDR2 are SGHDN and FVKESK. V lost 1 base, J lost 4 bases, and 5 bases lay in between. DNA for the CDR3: TGTGCCAGCAGCCAAGGAGTTTATAATTCACCCCTCCACTTT. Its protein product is CASSQGVYNSPLHF.

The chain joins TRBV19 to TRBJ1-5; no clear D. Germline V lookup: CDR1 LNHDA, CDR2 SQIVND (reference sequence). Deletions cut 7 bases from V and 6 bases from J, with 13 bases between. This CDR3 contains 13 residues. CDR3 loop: CASTRARGQPQHF. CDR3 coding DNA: TGTGCCAGTACCCGGGCTCGGGGTCAGCCCCAGCATTTT.

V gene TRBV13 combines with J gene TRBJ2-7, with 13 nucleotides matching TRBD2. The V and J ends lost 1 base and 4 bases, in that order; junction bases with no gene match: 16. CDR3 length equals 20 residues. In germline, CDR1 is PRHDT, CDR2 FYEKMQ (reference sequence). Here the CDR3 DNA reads TGTGCCAGCAGCTTAGCCCTAGGACTAGCGGGAGACGGGGAGAGATACGAGCAGTACTTC. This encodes CASSLALGLAGDGERYEQYF.

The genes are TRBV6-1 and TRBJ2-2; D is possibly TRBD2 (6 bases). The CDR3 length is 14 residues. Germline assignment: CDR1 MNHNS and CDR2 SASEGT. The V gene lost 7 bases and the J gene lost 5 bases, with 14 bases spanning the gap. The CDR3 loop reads CASMPHRGTGELFF. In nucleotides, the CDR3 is TGTGCCAGCATGCCCCACCGGGGGACCGGGGAGCTGTTTTTT.

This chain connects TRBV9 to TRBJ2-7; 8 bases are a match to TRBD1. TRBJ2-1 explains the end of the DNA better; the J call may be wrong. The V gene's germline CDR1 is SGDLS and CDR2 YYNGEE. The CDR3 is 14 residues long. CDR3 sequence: CASSVLDRGNEQFF. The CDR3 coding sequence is TGTGCCAGCAGCGTTTTAGACAGGGGCAATGAGCAGTTCTTC.

DNA of the CDR3: TGCAGCGTCTCGTACCGGACACTCAACTACGAGCAGTACTTC. It is translated as CSVSYRTLNYEQYF. The rearrangement uses TRBV29-1 and TRBJ2-7, with D possibly TRBD1 on 5 matching bases. The CDR3 is 14 amino acids. From germline, CDR1 is SQVTM and CDR2 ANQGSEA. Trimming took off 6 bases at V and 3 bases at J, with 18 bases between the two ends.

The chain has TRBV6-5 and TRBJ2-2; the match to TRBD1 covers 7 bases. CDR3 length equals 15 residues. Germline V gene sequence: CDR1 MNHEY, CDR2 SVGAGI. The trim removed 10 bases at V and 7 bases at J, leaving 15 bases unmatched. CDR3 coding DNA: TGTGCCACCTACCAGATCGACAGGGTGGACGGGGAGCTGTTTTTT. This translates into CATYQIDRVDGELFF.

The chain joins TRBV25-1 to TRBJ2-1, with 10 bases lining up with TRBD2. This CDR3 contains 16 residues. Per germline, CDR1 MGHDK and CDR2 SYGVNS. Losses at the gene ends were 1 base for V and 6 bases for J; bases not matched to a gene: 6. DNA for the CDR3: TGTGCCAGCAGTGAATTCCTAGCGGGAGAGGGCAATGAGCAGTTCTTC. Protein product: CASSEFLAGEGNEQFF. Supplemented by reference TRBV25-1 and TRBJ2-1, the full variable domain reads EADIYQTPRYLVIGTGKKITLECSQTMGHDKMYWYQQDPGMELHLIHYSYGVNSTEKGDLSSESTVSRIRTEHFPLTLESARPSHTSQYLCASSEFLAGEGNEQFFGPGTRLTVL.

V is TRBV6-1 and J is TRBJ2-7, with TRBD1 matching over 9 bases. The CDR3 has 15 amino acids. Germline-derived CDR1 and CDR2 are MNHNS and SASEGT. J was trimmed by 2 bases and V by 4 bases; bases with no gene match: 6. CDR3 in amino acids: CASSAGTGSTYEQYF. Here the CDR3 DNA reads TGTGCCAGCAGTGCCGGGACAGGGTCAACCTACGAGCAGTACTTC.

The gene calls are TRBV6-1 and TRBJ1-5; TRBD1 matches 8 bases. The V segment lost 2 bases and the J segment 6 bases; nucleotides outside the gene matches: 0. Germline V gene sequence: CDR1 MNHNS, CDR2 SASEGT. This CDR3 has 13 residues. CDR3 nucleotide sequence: TGTGCCAGCAGTGAACAGGGGGCTCAGCCCCAGCATTTT. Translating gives CASSEQGAQPQHF.

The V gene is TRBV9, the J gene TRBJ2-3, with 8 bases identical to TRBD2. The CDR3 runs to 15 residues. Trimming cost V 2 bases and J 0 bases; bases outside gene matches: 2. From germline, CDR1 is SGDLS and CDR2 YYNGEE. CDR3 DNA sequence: TGTGCCAGCAGCGTCGCGGGGGGAAGCACAGATACGCAGTATTTT. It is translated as CASSVAGGSTDTQYF.

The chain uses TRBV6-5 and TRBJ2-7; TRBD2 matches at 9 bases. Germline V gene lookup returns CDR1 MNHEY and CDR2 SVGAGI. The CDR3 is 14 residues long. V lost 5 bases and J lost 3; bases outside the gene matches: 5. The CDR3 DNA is TGTGCCAGCAGTCCGCGGGGGGGATTCTACGAGCAGTACTTC. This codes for CASSPRGGFYEQYF.

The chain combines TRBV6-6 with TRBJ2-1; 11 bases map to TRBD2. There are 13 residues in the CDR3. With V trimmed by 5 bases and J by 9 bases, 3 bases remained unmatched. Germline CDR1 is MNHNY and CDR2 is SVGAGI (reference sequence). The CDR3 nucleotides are TGTGCCAGCAGTACCGGGACTAGCGGTGAGCAGTTCTTC. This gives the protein CASSTGTSGEQFF.

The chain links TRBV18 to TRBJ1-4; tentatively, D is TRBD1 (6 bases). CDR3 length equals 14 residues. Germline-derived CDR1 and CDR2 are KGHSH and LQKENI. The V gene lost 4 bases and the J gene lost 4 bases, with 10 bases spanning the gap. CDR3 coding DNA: TGTGCCAGCTCACGAGGACAGAATAATGAAAAACTGTTTTTT. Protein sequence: CASSRGQNNEKLFF.

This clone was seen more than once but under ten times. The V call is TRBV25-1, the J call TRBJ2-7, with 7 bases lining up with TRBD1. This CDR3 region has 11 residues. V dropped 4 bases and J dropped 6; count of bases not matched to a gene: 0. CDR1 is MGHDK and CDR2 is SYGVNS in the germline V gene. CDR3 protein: CASSGQGEQYF. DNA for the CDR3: TGTGCCAGCAGTGGACAGGGCGAGCAGTACTTC.